These 4 T cell receptor beta chains came from one sample sequenced in a study of cytomegalovirus exposure and HLA in healthy donors. Sequenced by immunoSEQ multiplex PCR; TCRdb stores in-frame clones only, minus some. The sample lists under 100,000 clones, approximately 96% occurring once. Source material: PBMCs. The receptors derive from a man between 18 and 29 years old in good health and CMV-seronegative.

The chain uses TRBV4-1 and TRBJ2-2, with 16 bases aligning to TRBD2. The CDR3 has 19 residues. The V segment lost 1 base and the J segment 4 bases; nucleotides outside the gene matches: 6. CDR1 MGHRA and CDR2 YSYEKL come from the germline V gene. The CDR3 region is CASSQVGTSGRASTGELFF. In DNA, the CDR3 is TGCGCCAGCAGCCAAGTGGGGACTAGCGGGAGGGCGAGCACCGGGGAGCTGTTTTTT.

This chain joins TRBV19 and TRBJ2-5; 10 bases are a match to TRBD2. The trim removed 3 bases at V and 1 base at J, leaving 8 bases unmatched. Germline CDR1 LNHDA, CDR2 SQIVND (reference sequence). The CDR3 is 17 residues long. The CDR3 is CASSMTVAGGSQETQYF. CDR3 bases: TGTGCCAGTAGTATGACGGTAGCGGGAGGTAGCCAAGAGACCCAGTACTTC.

The V and J genes are TRBV30 and TRBJ2-1; perhaps TRBD2 as D (5 bases). This CDR3 has 14 residues. Germline V gene lookup returns CDR1 GTSNPN and CDR2 SVGIG (reference sequence). Trimming stripped 5 bases from V and 6 bases from J, with 17 bases between. Written as DNA, the CDR3 is TGTGCCTGGGCGGACTTCTCGTTCATCAATGAGCAGTTCTTC. It codes for CAWADFSFINEQFF. The variable domain in full, completed from reference TRBV30 and TRBJ2-1, reads SQTIHQWPATLVQPVGSPLSLECTVEGTSNPNLYWYRQAAGRGLQLLFYSVGIGQISSEVPQNLSASRPQDRQFILSSKKLLLSDSGFYLCAWADFSFINEQFFGPGTRLTVL.

J is TRBJ2-5 and V is TRBV6-6; tentative D call: TRBD2 (5 bases). V shed 0 bases and J shed 3 bases, with 8 bases lying between them. CDR3 size: 14 residues. In germline, CDR1 is MNHNY, CDR2 SVGAGI (reference sequence). CDR3 coding DNA: TGTGCCAGCAGTTACTCCCCAGCGGAAGAGACCCAGTACTTC. This codes for CASSYSPAEETQYF.